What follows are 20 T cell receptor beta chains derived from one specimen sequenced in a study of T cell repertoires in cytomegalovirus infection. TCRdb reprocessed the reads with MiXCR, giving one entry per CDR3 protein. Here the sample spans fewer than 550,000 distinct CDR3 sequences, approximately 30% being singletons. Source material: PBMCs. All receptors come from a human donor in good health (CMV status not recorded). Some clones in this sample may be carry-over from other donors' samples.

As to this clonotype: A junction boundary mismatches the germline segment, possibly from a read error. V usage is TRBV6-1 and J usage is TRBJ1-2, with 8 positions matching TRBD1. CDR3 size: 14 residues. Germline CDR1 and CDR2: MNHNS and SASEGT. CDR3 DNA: TGTACCAGCAGTCGAATGGACAGGGCCTATGGCTACACCTTC. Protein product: CTSSRMDRAYGYTF.

In nucleotides, the CDR3 is TGTGCCAGCAGCGGACCGGGACGGTTGAACACTGAAGCTTTCTTT. This sequence encodes CASSGPGRLNTEAFF. The chain couples TRBV11-1 to TRBJ1-1; a possible D gene is TRBD1 (5 bases). Trimming cost V 5 bases and J 0 bases, with 13 bases left between them. Germline V gene data show CDR1 as SGHAT and CDR2 as FQDESV (reference sequence). CDR3 length: 15 amino acids.

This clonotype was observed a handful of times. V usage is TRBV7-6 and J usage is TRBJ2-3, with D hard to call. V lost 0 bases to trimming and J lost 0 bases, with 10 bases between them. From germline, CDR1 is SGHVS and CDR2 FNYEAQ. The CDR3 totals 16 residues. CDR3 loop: CASSLANGLSTDTQYF. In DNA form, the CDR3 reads TGTGCCAGCAGCTTAGCGAACGGGTTAAGCACAGATACGCAGTATTTT. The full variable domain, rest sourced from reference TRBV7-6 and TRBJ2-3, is GAGVSQSPRYKVTKRGQDVALRCDPISGHVSLYWYRQALGQGPEFLTYFNYEAQQDKSGLPNDRFSAERPEGSISTLTIQRTEQRDSAMYRCASSLANGLSTDTQYFGPGTRLTVL.

The chain's CDR3 is CASSVGGRGSEQYF. DNA of the CDR3: TGTGCCAGCAGCGTAGGGGGGCGCGGTAGCGAGCAGTACTTC. V and J are TRBV9 and TRBJ2-7; D perhaps matches TRBD1 (6 bases). The V gene lost 0 bases and the J gene lost 6 bases, with 13 bases spanning the gap. CDR1 is SGDLS, CDR2 YYNGEE, per germline. The CDR3 loop spans 14 amino acids.

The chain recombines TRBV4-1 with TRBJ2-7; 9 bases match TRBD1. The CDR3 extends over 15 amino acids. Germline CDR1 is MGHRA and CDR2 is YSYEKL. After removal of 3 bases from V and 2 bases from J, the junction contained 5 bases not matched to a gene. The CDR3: CASSQSDRGPYEQYF. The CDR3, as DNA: TGCGCCAGCAGCCAGTCGGACAGGGGCCCCTACGAGCAGTACTTC.

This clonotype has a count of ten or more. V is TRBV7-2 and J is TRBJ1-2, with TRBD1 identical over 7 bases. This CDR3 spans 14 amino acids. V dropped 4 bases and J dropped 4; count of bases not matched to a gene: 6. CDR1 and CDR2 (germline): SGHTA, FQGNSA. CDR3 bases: TGTGCCAGCAGCTCCTACCGGGACAGCTATGGCTACACCTTC. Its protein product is CASSSYRDSYGYTF.

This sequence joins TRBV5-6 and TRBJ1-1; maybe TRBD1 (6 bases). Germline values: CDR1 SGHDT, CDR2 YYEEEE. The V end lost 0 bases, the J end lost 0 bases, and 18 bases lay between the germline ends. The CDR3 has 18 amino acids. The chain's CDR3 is CASSLGGPLGGMNTEAFF. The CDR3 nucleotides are TGTGCCAGCAGCTTGGGGGGGCCACTCGGGGGGATGAACACTGAAGCTTTCTTT.

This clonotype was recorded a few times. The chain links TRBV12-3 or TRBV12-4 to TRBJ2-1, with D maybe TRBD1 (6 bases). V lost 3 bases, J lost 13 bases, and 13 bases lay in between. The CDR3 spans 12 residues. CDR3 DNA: TGTGCCAGCAGTTTTCGGCAGGGGCAACAGTTCTTC. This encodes CASSFRQGQQFF.

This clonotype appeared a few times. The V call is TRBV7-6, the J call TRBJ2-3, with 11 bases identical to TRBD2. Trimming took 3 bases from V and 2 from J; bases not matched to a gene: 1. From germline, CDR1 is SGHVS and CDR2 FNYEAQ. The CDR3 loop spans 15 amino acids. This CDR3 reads CASSLTSGVTDTQYF. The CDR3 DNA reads TGTGCCAGCAGCTTGACTAGCGGGGTCACAGATACGCAGTATTTT.

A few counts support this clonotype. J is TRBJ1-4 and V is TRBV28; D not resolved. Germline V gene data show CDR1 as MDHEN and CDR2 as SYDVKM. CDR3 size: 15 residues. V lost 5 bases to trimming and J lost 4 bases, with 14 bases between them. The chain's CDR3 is CASSALEGYNEKLFF. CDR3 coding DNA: TGTGCCAGCAGTGCTCTCGAGGGATATAATGAAAAACTGTTTTTT.

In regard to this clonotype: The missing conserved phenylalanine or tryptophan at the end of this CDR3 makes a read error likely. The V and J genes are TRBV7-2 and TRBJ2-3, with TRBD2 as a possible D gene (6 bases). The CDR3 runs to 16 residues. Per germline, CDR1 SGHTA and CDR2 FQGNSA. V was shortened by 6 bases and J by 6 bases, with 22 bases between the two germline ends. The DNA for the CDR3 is TGTGCCAGCAGGGACCCGGGGGATGGTATGGAGGATACGCAGTATTTG. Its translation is CASRDPGDGMEDTQYL.

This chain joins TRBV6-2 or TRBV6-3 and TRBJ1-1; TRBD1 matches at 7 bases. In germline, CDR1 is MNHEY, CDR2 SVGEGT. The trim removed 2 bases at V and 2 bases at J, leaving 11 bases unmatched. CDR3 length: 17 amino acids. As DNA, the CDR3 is TGTGCCAGCAGTTACCCCCTCGGGACAGCCCACAACACTGAAGCTTTCTTT. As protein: CASSYPLGTAHNTEAFF.

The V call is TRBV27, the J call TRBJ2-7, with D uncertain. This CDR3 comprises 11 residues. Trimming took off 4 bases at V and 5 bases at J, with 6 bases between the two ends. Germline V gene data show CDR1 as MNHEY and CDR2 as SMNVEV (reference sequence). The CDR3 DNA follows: TGTGCCAGCAGTTCCTATGACGAGCAGTACTTC. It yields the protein CASSSYDEQYF.

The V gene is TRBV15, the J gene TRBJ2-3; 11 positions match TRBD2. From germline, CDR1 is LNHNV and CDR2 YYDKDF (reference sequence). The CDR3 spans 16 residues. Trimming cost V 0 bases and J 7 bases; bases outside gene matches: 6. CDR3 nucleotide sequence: TGTGCCACCAGCAGAGATACCCTAGCGGGGGGAAATACGCAGTATTTT. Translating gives CATSRDTLAGGNTQYF.

CDR3 amino acids: CASSVDLNYGYTF. CDR3 in DNA: TGTGCCAGCAGCGTCGACCTTAACTATGGCTACACCTTC. V is TRBV5-3 and J is TRBJ1-2; unclear D gene. TRBV5-3 is an ORF, and what it does is uncertain. This CDR3 comprises 13 residues. Trimming removed 8 bases from V and 1 base from J, with 12 bases in between.

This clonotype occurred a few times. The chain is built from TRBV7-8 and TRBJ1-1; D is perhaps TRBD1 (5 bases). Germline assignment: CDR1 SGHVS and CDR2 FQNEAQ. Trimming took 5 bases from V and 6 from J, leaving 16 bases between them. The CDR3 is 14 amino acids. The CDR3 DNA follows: TGTGCCAGCAGCCCAAGACGTCAGGGAGCTGAAGCTTTCTTT. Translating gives CASSPRRQGAEAFF.

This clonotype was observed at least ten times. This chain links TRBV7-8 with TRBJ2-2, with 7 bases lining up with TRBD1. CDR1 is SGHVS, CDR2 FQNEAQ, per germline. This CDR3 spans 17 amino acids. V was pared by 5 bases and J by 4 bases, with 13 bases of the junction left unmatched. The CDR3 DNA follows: TGTGCCAGCAGCCCGACTCCGACGGGACAGTCCACCGGGGAGCTGTTTTTT. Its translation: CASSPTPTGQSTGELFF.

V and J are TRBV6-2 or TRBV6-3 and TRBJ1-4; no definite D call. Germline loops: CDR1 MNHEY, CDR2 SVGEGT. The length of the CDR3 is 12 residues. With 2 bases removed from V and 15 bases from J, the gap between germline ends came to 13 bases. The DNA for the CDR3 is TGTGCCAGCAGTTACAGCGGGCCGGTTTTGTTTTTT. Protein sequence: CASSYSGPVLFF.

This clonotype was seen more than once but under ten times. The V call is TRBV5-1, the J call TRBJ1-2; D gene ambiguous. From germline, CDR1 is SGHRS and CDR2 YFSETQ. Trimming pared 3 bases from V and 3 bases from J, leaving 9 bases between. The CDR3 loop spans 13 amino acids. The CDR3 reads CASSSKVDYGYTF. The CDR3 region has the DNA TGCGCCAGCAGCTCGAAGGTCGACTATGGCTACACCTTC.

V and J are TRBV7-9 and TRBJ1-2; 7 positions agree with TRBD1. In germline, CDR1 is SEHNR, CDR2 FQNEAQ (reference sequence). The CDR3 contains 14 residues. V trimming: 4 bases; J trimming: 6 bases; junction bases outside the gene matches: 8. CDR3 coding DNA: TGTGCCAGCAGCTCCCGGGACAGTCTGAATGGCTACACCTTC. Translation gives CASSSRDSLNGYTF.